The 25 T cell receptor beta chains presented below share a single source sample, sequenced in a study of post-analysis software for immune sequencing data (dated by TCRdb to about 2015). Library creation used PCR. These reads were obtained on an Illumina HiSeq 2500. To reduce PCR and sequencing biases, unique molecular identifiers were built into the TCR beta cDNA libraries. The public reads were reanalyzed by TCRdb: fastp trimming at Q25, MiXCR alignment, in-frame beta chains only. Every CDR3 protein is listed once, alongside the most common genes and DNA of its rows. The sample table contains hundreds of thousands of distinct CDR3 sequences; only one count was recorded for 59% of them. Approximately 11% of the sample rests with the top ten. Broader findings and caveats from the paper: Significantly higher frequencies in patients than in controls were found for roughly 5 TRBV segments, including TRBV5-6, TRBV5-1 and TRBV20-1.

These receptors have no identified antigens. Sequenced material: blood. All receptors derive from a girl aged 2 to 9 with multiple sclerosis.

The rearrangement uses TRBV24-1 and TRBJ2-5; D might be TRBD2 (5 bases). Germline CDR1 KGHDR, CDR2 SFDVKD. V lost 3 bases and J 5 bases, leaving 12 bases between the germline ends. The CDR3 has 14 amino acids. The CDR3 loop reads CATSDPTTGETQYF. The CDR3 DNA is TGTGCCACCAGTGATCCCACCACGGGGGAGACCCAGTACTTC.

This clonotype was counted only a few times. This chain connects TRBV5-1 to TRBJ2-7; D not resolved. V was cut by 5 bases and J by 5 bases, with 14 bases left in between. This CDR3 is 13 amino acids long. The germline V gene has CDR1 SGHRS and CDR2 YFSETQ. In nucleotides, the CDR3 is TGCGCCAGCAGTATCGGACCCTGGAACGAGCAGTACTTC. Translation gives CASSIGPWNEQYF.

This chain connects TRBV4-2 to TRBJ2-5; possibly TRBD1 for D (6 bases). V lost 4 bases to trimming and J lost 3 bases, with 12 bases between them. Per the germline V gene, CDR1 is LGHNA and CDR2 is YNFKEQ. CDR3 length: 14 residues. The CDR3 bases are TGTGCCAGCAGCCGCCAACAGGGAGAAGAGACCCAGTACTTC. This sequence encodes CASSRQQGEETQYF.

The chain combines TRBV29-1 with TRBJ2-3; the match to TRBD2 covers 11 bases. The CDR3 covers 14 residues. V was pared by 4 bases and J by 3 bases, with 3 bases of the junction left unmatched. Germline-derived CDR1 and CDR2 are SQVTM and ANQGSEA. The CDR3 region is CSVGTSGPTDTQYF. The CDR3 DNA is TGCAGCGTTGGGACTAGCGGGCCGACAGATACGCAGTATTTT.

This clonotype was recorded a few times. This rearrangement joins TRBV7-9 to TRBJ2-1; the D is unclear. V was pared by 5 bases and J by 6 bases, with 11 bases between. Germline V gene sequence: CDR1 SEHNR, CDR2 FQNEAQ (reference sequence). CDR3 size: 13 residues. CDR3: CASSPRGSNEQFF. CDR3 bases: TGTGCCAGCAGCCCTCGCGGTAGCAATGAGCAGTTCTTC.

This chain joins TRBV6-5 and TRBJ2-7; D uncertain. The DNA end is more similar to TRBJ2-5, so the J call may be wrong. Germline assignment: CDR1 MNHEY and CDR2 SVGAGI. This CDR3 comprises 14 residues. CDR3 coding DNA: TGTGCCAGCAGTTACTCTGAAAACGTGGAGACCCAGTACTTC. Amino acids: CASSYSENVETQYF.

The CDR3 region has the DNA TGCAGTGCTAGCTTCCCCTGGCTCAGCACAGATACGCAGTATTTT. Encoded protein: CSASFPWLSTDTQYF. The chain employs TRBV20-1 and TRBJ2-3; D is undetermined. Germline CDR1 is DFQATT and CDR2 is SNEGSKA (reference sequence). There are 15 residues in the CDR3. V was trimmed by 3 bases and J by 0 bases, leaving 13 bases between them.

J is TRBJ2-3 and V is TRBV18; D uncertain. Germline-derived CDR1 and CDR2 are KGHSH and LQKENI. The CDR3 covers 14 residues. The V gene lost 3 bases and the J gene lost 0 bases, with 7 bases spanning the gap. CDR3 loop: CASSPPDSTDTQYF. The DNA for the CDR3 is TGTGCCAGCTCACCTCCGGACAGCACAGATACGCAGTATTTT.

The chain links TRBV3-1 to TRBJ2-1; 10 bases fit TRBD2. Per the germline V gene, CDR1 is LGHDT and CDR2 is YNNKEL (reference sequence). This CDR3 has 14 residues. The V gene end was trimmed by 4 bases and the J gene end by 6 bases; junction bases not matched to a gene: 3. In DNA form, the CDR3 reads TGTGCCAGCAGCCGCGGACTAGCGGCCAATGAGCAGTTCTTC. Protein sequence: CASSRGLAANEQFF.

J is TRBJ2-1 and V is TRBV29-1, with D perhaps TRBD1 or TRBD2 (5 bases each). CDR3 length: 12 amino acids. Germline CDR1 reads SQVTM; CDR2 reads ANQGSEA. The CDR3 region is CSDLGTPNEQFF. The CDR3 DNA reads as TGCAGTGATTTAGGGACCCCCAATGAGCAGTTCTTC.

The J gene is TRBJ2-1, the V gene TRBV12-5; D perhaps matches TRBD2 (6 bases). In germline, CDR1 is LGHNT, CDR2 FRNRAP. Deletions cut 3 bases from V and 3 bases from J, with 12 bases between. CDR3 length: 15 amino acids. CDR3 in DNA: TGTGCTAGTGGTTTAGGTAGCGGAGACTACAATGAGCAGTTCTTC. Its translation: CASGLGSGDYNEQFF.

The rearrangement uses TRBV29-1 and TRBJ2-3; D is unresolved. The CDR3 contains 16 residues. V was shortened by 7 bases and J by 10 bases, with 30 bases between the two germline ends. Germline V gene sequence: CDR1 SQVTM, CDR2 ANQGSEA. This chain's CDR3 is CSAKVGPPLLPLPQYF. CDR3 DNA sequence: TGCAGCGCAAAGGTCGGGCCACCACTTTTGCCGTTACCGCAGTATTTT.

The chain combines TRBV7-2 with TRBJ1-2; 7 positions match TRBD1. The germline CDR1 and CDR2 sequences are SGHTA and FQGNSA. The CDR3 totals 13 residues. J gave up 5 bases and V 5 bases, and 5 bases lay outside the gene matches. The CDR3 sequence is CASSPPTGYGYTF. The CDR3, as DNA: TGTGCCAGCAGCCCACCGACAGGGTATGGCTACACCTTC.

The genes are TRBV12-3 or TRBV12-4 and TRBJ1-5; TRBD1 might be the D (5 bases). Between the trimmed V and J ends, which lost 6 bases and 5 bases, there was a span of 11 bases. This CDR3 region has 13 residues. The CDR3 reads CASRGAGHQPQHF. The CDR3 DNA reads TGTGCCAGCAGAGGGGCGGGTCATCAGCCCCAGCATTTT.

The chain employs TRBV5-8 and TRBJ1-4, with 10 bases identical to TRBD1. V lost 3 bases and J lost 8; bases outside the gene matches: 13. The germline CDR1 and CDR2 sequences are SGHTS and YDEGEE. This CDR3 comprises 17 residues. The CDR3 sequence is CASSSLGPGTGVEKLFF. The CDR3 DNA follows: TGTGCCAGCAGCTCGCTCGGCCCCGGGACAGGGGTCGAAAAACTGTTTTTT.

The chain is built from TRBV5-1 and TRBJ2-1; D is possibly TRBD1 (6 bases). V was pared by 3 bases and J by 12 bases, with 19 bases between. Germline loops: CDR1 SGHRS, CDR2 YFSETQ. The CDR3 is 14 amino acids. DNA of the CDR3: TGCGCCAGCAGCTCGCCACAGGGAAACGGTGGGCAGTTCTTC. Its protein product is CASSSPQGNGGQFF. The full variable domain, rest sourced from reference TRBV5-1 and TRBJ2-1, is KAGVTQTPRYLIKTRGQQVTLSCSPISGHRSVSWYQQTPGQGLQFLFEYFSETQRNKGNFPGRFSGRQFSNSRSEMNVSTLELGDSALYLCASSSPQGNGGQFFGPGTRLTVL.

The gene calls are TRBV10-3 and TRBJ1-5; 8 positions agree with TRBD1. J was trimmed by 0 bases and V by 4 bases; bases with no gene match: 8. This CDR3 is built from 17 residues. The germline V gene has CDR1 ENHRY and CDR2 SYGVKD. CDR3 in DNA: TGTGCCATCAGTGCTGGACAGGGCCTGAATAGCAATCAGCCCCAGCATTTT. Protein: CAISAGQGLNSNQPQHF.

This chain uses TRBV20-1 with TRBJ2-5, with D maybe TRBD2 (5 bases). The CDR3 has 12 residues. Germline assignment: CDR1 DFQATT and CDR2 SNEGSKA (reference sequence). Trimming cost V 3 bases and J 4 bases, with 9 bases left between them. CDR3 nucleotides: TGCAGTGCTAGTAGAGGGTCAGAGACCCAGTACTTC. Its protein product is CSASRGSETQYF.

This clonotype occurred a few times. The chain couples TRBV20-1 to TRBJ2-5; TRBD1 matches at 8 bases. The V gene end was trimmed by 0 bases and the J gene end by 9 bases; junction bases not matched to a gene: 12. This CDR3 contains 15 residues. Germline V lookup: CDR1 DFQATT, CDR2 SNEGSKA (reference sequence). CDR3 amino acids: CSARDPGTGEGAQYF. The DNA of the CDR3 is TGCAGTGCTAGAGATCCCGGGACAGGCGAGGGGGCCCAGTACTTC.

The genes are TRBV5-1 and TRBJ2-1; 13 bases map to TRBD2. The J segment lost 8 bases and the V segment lost 1 base, leaving 6 bases of the junction unmatched. From germline, CDR1 is SGHRS and CDR2 YFSETQ. The CDR3 contains 16 residues. The CDR3 sequence: CASSLRTSGSDYEQFF. DNA for the CDR3: TGCGCCAGCAGCTTGCGGACTAGCGGGAGTGATTATGAGCAGTTCTTC.

The chain recombines TRBV18 with TRBJ1-5, with a weak D call TRBD1 (6 bases). V lost 2 bases, J lost 7 bases, and 18 bases lay in between. Germline CDR1 and CDR2: KGHSH and LQKENI. This CDR3 comprises 16 residues. The CDR3 DNA reads as TGTGCCAGCTCACCAAGCGGGCAGGGGTTAGGGCAGCCCCAGCATTTT. Its translation is CASSPSGQGLGQPQHF.

CDR3 region: CASSLARSNQKFF. The CDR3, as DNA: TGTGCCAGCAGCTTAGCTCGGAGTAATCAGAAGTTCTTC. J is TRBJ2-1 and V is TRBV7-2, with D unresolved. Germline-derived CDR1 and CDR2 are SGHTA and FQGNSA. This CDR3 is built from 13 residues. V shed 0 bases and J shed 14 bases, with 14 bases lying between them.

The rearrangement links TRBV7-2 to TRBJ2-4, with D possibly being TRBD1 (6 bases). The DNA end is more similar to TRBJ2-5, so the J call may be wrong. The CDR3 is 15 amino acids. Germline CDR1 and CDR2: SGHTA and FQGNSA. The CDR3, as DNA: TGTGCCAGCAGCTCCTTTCCCAGGGGACGCGAGACCCAGTACTTC. As protein: CASSSFPRGRETQYF.

The chain links TRBV6-5 to TRBJ2-2; D ambiguous. V lost 0 bases, J lost 6 bases, and 8 bases lay in between. The germline CDR1 and CDR2 sequences are MNHEY and SVGAGI. The length of the CDR3 is 14 residues. The CDR3 DNA follows: TGTGCCAGCAGTTACTCAGGTGCCGCCGGGGAGCTGTTTTTT. Encoded protein: CASSYSGAAGELFF.

The V call is TRBV29-1, the J call TRBJ1-1; TRBD1 is a possible D gene (5 bases). Trimming took off 7 bases at V and 1 base at J, with 13 bases between the two ends. Germline V lookup: CDR1 SQVTM, CDR2 ANQGSEA. This CDR3 is 13 amino acids long. The CDR3 DNA sequence: TGCAGCGGTGAGGGACCGAGGAACACTGAAGCTTTCTTT. This gives the protein CSGEGPRNTEAFF.